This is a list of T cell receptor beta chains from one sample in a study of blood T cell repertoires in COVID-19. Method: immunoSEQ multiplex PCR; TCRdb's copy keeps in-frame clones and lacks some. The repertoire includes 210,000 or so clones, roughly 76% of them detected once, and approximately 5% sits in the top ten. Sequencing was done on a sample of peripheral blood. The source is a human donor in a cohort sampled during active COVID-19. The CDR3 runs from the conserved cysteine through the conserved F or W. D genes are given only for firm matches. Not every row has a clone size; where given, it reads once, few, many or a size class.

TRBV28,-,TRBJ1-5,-,CASSLRLGTRPPQHF,TGTGCCAGCAGTTTACGTCTGGGCACCCGGCCCCCCCAGCATTTT
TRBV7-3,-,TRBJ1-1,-,CASSLTGTTEAFF,TGTGCCAGCAGCTTAACCGGGACAACGGAAGCTTTCTTT
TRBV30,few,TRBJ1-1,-,CAWSDLTGLNTEAFF,TGTGCCTGGAGTGACCTGACAGGCCTGAACACTGAAGCTTTCTTT
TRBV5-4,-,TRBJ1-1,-,CASSLDRPPNTEAFF,TGTGCCAGCAGCTTGGACAGGCCCCCTAACACTGAAGCTTTCTTT
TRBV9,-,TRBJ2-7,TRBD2,CASSAREGRYEQYF,TGTGCCAGCAGCGCAAGGGAGGGTCGCTACGAGCAGTACTTC
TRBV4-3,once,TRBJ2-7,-,CASSQAVPYEQYF,TGCGCCAGCAGCCAAGCGGTTCCCTACGAGCAGTACTTC
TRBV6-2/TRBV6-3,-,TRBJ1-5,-,CASSYSEVHFYSNQPQHF,TGTGCCAGCAGTTACTCGGAGGTTCACTTTTATAGCAATCAGCCCCAGCATTTT
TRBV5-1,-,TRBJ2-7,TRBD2,CASSLGLAREQYF,TGCGCCAGCAGCTTGGGACTAGCGCGGGAGCAGTACTTC
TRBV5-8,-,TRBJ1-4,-,CASSSQGWTNEKLFF,TGTGCCAGCAGCTCCCAGGGGTGGACTAATGAAAAACTGTTTTTT
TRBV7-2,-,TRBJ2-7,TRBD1,CASSLGGQPSYEQYF,TGTGCCAGCAGCTTAGGGGGACAGCCCTCCTACGAGCAGTACTTC
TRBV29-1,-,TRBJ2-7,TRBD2,CSVKAGGGEQYF,TGCAGCGTTAAAGCGGGAGGGGGCGAGCAGTACTTC
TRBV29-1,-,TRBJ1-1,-,CSASRATEAFF,TGCAGCGCGTCGAGGGCTACTGAAGCTTTCTTT
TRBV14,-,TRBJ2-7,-,CASSQDRVLTVSYETEQYF,TGTGCCAGCAGCCAAGATAGGGTACTGACAGTAAGTTACGAGACCGAGCAGTACTTC
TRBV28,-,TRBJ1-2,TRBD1,CASSLSDRGQHGYTF,TGTGCCAGCAGTTTATCGGACAGGGGGCAACATGGCTACACCTTC
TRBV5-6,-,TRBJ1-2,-,CASSLSLSPDGYTF,TGTGCCAGCAGCTTGAGTTTGAGCCCGGATGGCTACACCTTC
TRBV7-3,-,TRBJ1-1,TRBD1,CASTRGYTEAFF,TGTGCCAGCACCAGGGGGTACACTGAAGCTTTCTTT
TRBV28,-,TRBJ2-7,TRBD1,CASSLGRTGNYEQYF,TGTGCCAGCAGTTTGGGCAGGACAGGGAACTACGAGCAGTACTTC
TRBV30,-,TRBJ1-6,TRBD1,CAWSVGTGVGSPLHF,TGTGCCTGGAGTGTGGGGACAGGCGTGGGGTCACCCCTCCACTTT
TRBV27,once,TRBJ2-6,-,CASSNNGNPISGANVLTF,TGTGCCAGCAGCAACAACGGGAATCCCATCTCTGGGGCCAACGTCCTGACTTTC
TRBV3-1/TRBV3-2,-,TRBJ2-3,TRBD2,CASSNRLATDTQYF,TGTGCCAGCAGCAACCGACTAGCGACAGATACGCAGTATTTT
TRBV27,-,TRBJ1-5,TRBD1,CASSYRGLPLGQPQHF,TGTGCCAGCAGTTATAGGGGGCTCCCGTTAGGTCAGCCCCAGCATTTT
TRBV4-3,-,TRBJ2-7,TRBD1,CASSPQGAYYEQYF,TGCGCCAGCAGCCCGCAGGGGGCCTACTACGAGCAGTACTTC
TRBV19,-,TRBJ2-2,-,CASSVQRDTGELFF,TGTGCCAGTAGTGTCCAGCGGGACACCGGGGAGCTGTTTTTT
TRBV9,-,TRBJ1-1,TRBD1,CASGPLTGGTEAFF,TGTGCCAGCGGCCCTCTGACAGGGGGCACTGAAGCTTTCTTT
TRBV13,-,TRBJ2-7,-,CASSFRQGIDEQYF,TGTGCCAGCAGCTTCCGGCAGGGGATCGACGAGCAGTACTTC
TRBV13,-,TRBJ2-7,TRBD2,CASSLGLAGGHYEQYF,TGTGCCAGCAGCTTAGGCCTAGCGGGAGGACACTACGAGCAGTACTTC
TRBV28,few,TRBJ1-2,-,CASRVGAYNYGYTF,TGTGCCAGCAGGGTGGGGGCCTATAACTATGGCTACACCTTC
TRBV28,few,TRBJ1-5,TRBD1,CASSLFGQEPNF,TGTGCCAGCAGTTTATTTGGACAGGAACCTAATTTT
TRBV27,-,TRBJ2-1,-,CASSVGGNEQFF,TGTGCCAGCAGTGTGGGAGGCAATGAGCAGTTCTTC
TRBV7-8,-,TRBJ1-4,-,CASSLRQNEKLFF,TGTGCCAGCAGCCTCAGACAGAACGAAAAACTGTTTTTT
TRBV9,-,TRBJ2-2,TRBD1,CASSPRTGTNTGELFF,TGTGCCAGCAGCCCACGGACAGGGACGAACACCGGGGAGCTGTTTTTT
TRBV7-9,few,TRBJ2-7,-,CASSLDGGPYEQYF,TGTGCCAGCAGCTTGGATGGCGGTCCCTACGAGCAGTACTTC
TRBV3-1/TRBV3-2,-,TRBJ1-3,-,CASSQDGGEKSSGNTIYF,TGTGCCAGCAGCCAAGATGGGGGGGAGAAGAGCTCTGGAAACACCATATATTTT
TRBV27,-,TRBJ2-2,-,CASSQNTGELFF,TGTGCCAGCAGTCAGAACACCGGGGAGCTGTTTTTT
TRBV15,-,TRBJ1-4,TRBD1,CATSRSGTGGLLQGKLFF,TGTGCCACCAGCCGCTCCGGGACAGGGGGTTTGCTTCAGGGAAAACTGTTTTTT
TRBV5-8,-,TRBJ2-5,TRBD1,CASSRGDRGPSETQYF,TGTGCCAGCAGCCGAGGGGACAGGGGGCCCTCGGAGACCCAGTACTTC
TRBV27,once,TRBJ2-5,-,CASSPRGPAGETQYF,TGTGCCAGCAGTCCACGGGGACCCGCGGGGGAGACCCAGTACTTC
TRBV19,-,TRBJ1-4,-,CASSIGGGKLFF,TGTGCCAGTAGTATAGGGGGAGGAAAACTGTTTTTT
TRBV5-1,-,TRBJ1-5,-,CASSFGPGGEQPQHF,TGCGCCAGCAGCTTCGGACCCGGAGGAGAGCAGCCCCAGCATTTT
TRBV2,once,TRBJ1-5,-,CASSEARGNQPQHF,TGTGCCAGCAGTGAAGCGCGGGGTAATCAGCCCCAGCATTTT
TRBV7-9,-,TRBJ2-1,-,CASSLTPNEQFF,TGTGCCAGCAGCTTAACTCCCAATGAGCAGTTCTTC
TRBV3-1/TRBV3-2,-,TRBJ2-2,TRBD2,CASSPLAGAGELFF,TGTGCCAGCAGCCCGCTAGCGGGAGCCGGGGAGCTGTTTTTT
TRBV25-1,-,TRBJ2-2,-,CASSPQANTGELFF,TGTGCCAGCAGTCCGCAGGCGAACACCGGGGAGCTGTTTTTT
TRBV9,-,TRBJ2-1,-,CASSVSGSRDEQFF,TGTGCCAGCAGCGTATCCGGGAGTAGGGATGAGCAGTTCTTC
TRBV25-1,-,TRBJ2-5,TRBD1,CASSRERGPETQYF,TGTGCCAGCAGTAGGGAGAGGGGGCCAGAGACCCAGTACTTC
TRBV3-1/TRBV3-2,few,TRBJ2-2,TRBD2,CASSHGGRDTGELFF,TGTGCCAGCAGCCATGGGGGGAGGGACACCGGGGAGCTGTTTTTT
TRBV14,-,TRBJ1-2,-,CASSPGHRDYGYTF,TGTGCCAGCAGCCCGGGCCACAGGGACTATGGCTACACCTTC
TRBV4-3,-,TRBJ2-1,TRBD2,CASSLGTSGRANEQFF,TGCGCCAGCAGCCTCGGGACTAGCGGGAGGGCTAATGAGCAGTTCTTC
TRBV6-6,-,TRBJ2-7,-,CASSPPLVYEQYF,TGTGCCAGCAGTCCCCCCCTTGTCTACGAGCAGTACTTC
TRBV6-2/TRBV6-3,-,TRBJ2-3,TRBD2,CASSYGLARTDTQYF,TGTGCCAGCAGTTACGGACTAGCCCGCACAGATACGCAGTATTTT
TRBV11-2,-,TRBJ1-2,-,CASSLVGSSYGYTF,TGTGCCAGCAGCTTAGTGGGCAGCTCCTATGGCTACACCTTC
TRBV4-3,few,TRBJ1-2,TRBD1,CASSPGGRGWNGYTF,TGCGCCAGCAGCCCAGGGGGAAGGGGGTGGAATGGCTACACCTTC
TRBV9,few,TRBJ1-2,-,CASSVVGGSGGYTF,TGTGCCAGCAGCGTAGTGGGGGGAAGCGGCGGCTACACCTTC
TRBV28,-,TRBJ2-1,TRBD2,CASSSGLAGDPSSYNEQFF,TGTGCCAGCAGTTCGGGACTAGCGGGAGACCCGAGCTCCTACAATGAGCAGTTCTTC
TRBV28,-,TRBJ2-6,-,CASRRGGEGANVLTF,TGTGCCAGCAGGAGAGGGGGGGAAGGGGCCAACGTCCTGACTTTC
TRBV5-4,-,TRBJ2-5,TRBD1,CASSPKQGESQETQYF,TGTGCCAGCAGCCCCAAACAGGGGGAGTCCCAAGAGACCCAGTACTTC
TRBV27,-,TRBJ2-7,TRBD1,CASSLRDSQDEQYF,TGTGCCAGCAGTTTACGGGACAGTCAGGACGAGCAGTACTTC
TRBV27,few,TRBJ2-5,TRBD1,CASADRGVQETQYF,TGTGCCAGCGCCGACAGGGGAGTTCAAGAGACCCAGTACTTC
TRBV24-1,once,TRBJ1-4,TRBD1,CATSDLQWGRGAREKLFF,TGTGCCACCAGTGATTTGCAGTGGGGCAGGGGGGCTCGTGAAAAACTGTTTTTT
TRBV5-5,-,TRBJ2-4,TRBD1,CASSEGGQGNIQYF,TGTGCCAGCAGCGAAGGAGGACAGGGCAACATTCAGTACTTC